The 6 T cell receptor beta chains listed next were all sequenced from one sample in a study of T cells in Graves' hyperthyroidism and ophthalmopathy. RNA transcripts served as the template for amplifying TCR beta CDR3 regions. HTBI primers were the set used in a first-round RT-PCR of the TCR CDR3. Each CDR3 protein is one row after TCRdb ran MiXCR on the multiplex PCR reads. The table shows a few hundred thousand distinct CDR3 sequences, with around 15% occurring only once. Specimen: blood. The receptors come from a woman aged 40 to 49 with Graves' ophthalmopathy.

Many counts were recorded for this clonotype. This chain links TRBV2 with TRBJ2-1, with 12 bases aligning to TRBD1. Germline CDR1 and CDR2: SNHLY and FYNNEI. V dropped 8 bases and J dropped 10; count of bases not matched to a gene: 15. The CDR3 consists of 16 residues. The CDR3 region has the DNA TGTGCCAGCCCAGGCGTCCGGGACAGGGGGCGGGGGGAGCAGTTCTTC. This translates into CASPGVRDRGRGEQFF.

This chain connects TRBV11-3 to TRBJ2-1, with D possibly matching TRBD2 (7 bases). The CDR3 totals 11 residues. Germline values: CDR1 SGHNT, CDR2 YENEEA. V was shortened by 8 bases and J by 9 bases, with 11 bases between the two germline ends. The CDR3 DNA reads TGTGCCAGCCGAAGGGGGGGTGAGCAGTTCTTC. It yields the protein CASRRGGEQFF.

Worth noting for this clonotype: This could be a read error, since a much larger clone is one nucleotide away. V usage is TRBV7-9 and J usage is TRBJ2-2; D unclear. CDR1 and CDR2 (germline): SEHNR, FQNEAQ (reference sequence). The CDR3 has 12 amino acids. CDR3 amino acids: CVSAGGAGELFF. CDR3 nucleotides: TGTGTCAGCGCAGGCGGAGCCGGGGAGCTGTTTTTT.

This clonotype was counted many times. The V gene is TRBV29-1, the J gene TRBJ1-1; D remains ambiguous. Germline assignment: CDR1 SQVTM and CDR2 ANQGSEA. The germline V and J ends were trimmed by 0 bases and 3 bases, with 5 bases remaining between them. The CDR3 length is 12 residues. The CDR3 DNA follows: TGCAGCGTTGAAGAATTGGACACTGAAGCTTTCTTT. Protein product: CSVEELDTEAFF.

The V gene is TRBV5-6, the J gene TRBJ1-1; weak D call: TRBD1 (6 bases). CDR1 and CDR2 from the germline V gene are SGHDT and YYEEEE. This CDR3 comprises 14 residues. Trimming removed 5 bases from V and 4 bases from J, with 15 bases in between. DNA for the CDR3: TGTGCCAGCAGGTTATGGGGGCTTTTCACTGAAGCTTTCTTT. Translating it yields CASRLWGLFTEAFF.

This clonotype was observed many times. The gene calls are TRBV11-3 and TRBJ2-1, with D tentatively TRBD2 (7 bases). The CDR3 spans 16 residues. Germline V gene sequence: CDR1 SGHNT, CDR2 YENEEA. Trimming shortened V by 3 bases and J by 0 bases, and 12 bases separated the two germline ends. CDR3 protein: CASSLGGPTSYNEQFF. DNA of the CDR3: TGTGCCAGCAGCTTGGGGGGGCCTACCTCCTACAATGAGCAGTTCTTC.